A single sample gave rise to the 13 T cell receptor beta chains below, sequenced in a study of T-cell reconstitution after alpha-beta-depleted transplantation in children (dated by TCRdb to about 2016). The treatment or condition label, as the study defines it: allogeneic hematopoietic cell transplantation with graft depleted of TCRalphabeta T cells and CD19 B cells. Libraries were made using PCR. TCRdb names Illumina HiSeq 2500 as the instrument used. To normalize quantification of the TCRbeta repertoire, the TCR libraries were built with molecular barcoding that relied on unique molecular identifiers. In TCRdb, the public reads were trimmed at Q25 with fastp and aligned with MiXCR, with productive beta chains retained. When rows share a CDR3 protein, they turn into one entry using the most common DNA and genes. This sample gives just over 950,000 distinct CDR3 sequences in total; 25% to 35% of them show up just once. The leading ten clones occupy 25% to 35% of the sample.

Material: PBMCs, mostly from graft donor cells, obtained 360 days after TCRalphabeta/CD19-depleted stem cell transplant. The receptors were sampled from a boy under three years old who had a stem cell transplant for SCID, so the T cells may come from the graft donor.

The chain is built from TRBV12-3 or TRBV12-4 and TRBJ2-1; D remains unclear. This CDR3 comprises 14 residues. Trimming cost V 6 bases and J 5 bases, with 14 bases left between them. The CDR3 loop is CASRTYYRDNEQFF. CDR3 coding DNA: TGTGCCAGCAGGACCTATTACCGGGACAATGAGCAGTTCTTC.

Written as DNA, the CDR3 is TGTGCCAGCAGTCCCGGACAGCATAGCAATCAGCCCCAGCATTTT. Its translation: CASSPGQHSNQPQHF. The chain combines TRBV7-9 with TRBJ1-5, with D possibly TRBD1 on 6 matching bases. The CDR3 is made up of 15 amino acids. V lost 6 bases and J 0 bases, leaving 12 bases between the germline ends. The germline V gene has CDR1 SEHNR and CDR2 FQNEAQ (reference sequence).

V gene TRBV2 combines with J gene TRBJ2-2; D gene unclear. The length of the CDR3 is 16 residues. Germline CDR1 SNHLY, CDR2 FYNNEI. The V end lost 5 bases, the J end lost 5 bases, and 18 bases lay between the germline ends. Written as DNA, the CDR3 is TGTGCCAGCAGTCAAGGACCGGACCATCAAACCGGGGAGCTGTTTTTT. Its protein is CASSQGPDHQTGELFF.

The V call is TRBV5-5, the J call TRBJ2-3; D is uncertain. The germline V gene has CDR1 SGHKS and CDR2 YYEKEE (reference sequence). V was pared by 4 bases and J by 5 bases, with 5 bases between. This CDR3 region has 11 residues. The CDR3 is CASSGQDTQYF. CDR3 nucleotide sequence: TGTGCCAGCAGCGGGCAAGATACGCAGTATTTT.

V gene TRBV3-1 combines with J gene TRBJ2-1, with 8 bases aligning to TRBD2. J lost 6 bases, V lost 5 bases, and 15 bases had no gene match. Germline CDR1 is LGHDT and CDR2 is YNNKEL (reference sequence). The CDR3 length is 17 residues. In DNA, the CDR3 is TGTGCCAGCAGCACATCGGGGGGGCTAGCGGTCGGCAATGAGCAGTTCTTC. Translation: CASSTSGGLAVGNEQFF.

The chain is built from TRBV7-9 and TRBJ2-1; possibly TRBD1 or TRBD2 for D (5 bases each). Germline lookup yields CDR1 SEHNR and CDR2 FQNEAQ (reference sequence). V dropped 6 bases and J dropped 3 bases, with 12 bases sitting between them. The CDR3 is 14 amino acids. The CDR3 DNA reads TGTGCCAGCAGGCCCGGGACGGACTACAATGAGCAGTTCTTC. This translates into CASRPGTDYNEQFF.

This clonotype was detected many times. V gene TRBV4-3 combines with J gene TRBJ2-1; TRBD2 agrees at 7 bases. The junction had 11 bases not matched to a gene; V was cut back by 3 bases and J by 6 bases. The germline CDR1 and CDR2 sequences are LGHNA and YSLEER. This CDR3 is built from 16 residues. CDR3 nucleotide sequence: TGCGCCAGCAGCCAGAGTTCGTCGGGACTAATCAATGAGCAGTTCTTC. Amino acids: CASSQSSSGLINEQFF.

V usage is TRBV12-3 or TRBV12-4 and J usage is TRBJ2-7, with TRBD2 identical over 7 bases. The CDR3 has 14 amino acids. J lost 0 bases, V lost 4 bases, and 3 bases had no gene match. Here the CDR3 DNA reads TGTGCCAGCAGTTGGTGGACTAGCTCCTACGAGCAGTACTTC. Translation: CASSWWTSSYEQYF.

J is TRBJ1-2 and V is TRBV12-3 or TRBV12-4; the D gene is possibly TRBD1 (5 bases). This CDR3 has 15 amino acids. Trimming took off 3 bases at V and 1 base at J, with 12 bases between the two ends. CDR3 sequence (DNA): TGTGCCAGCAGTTTCGGGGGGATGATTAACTATGGCTACACCTTC. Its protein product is CASSFGGMINYGYTF.

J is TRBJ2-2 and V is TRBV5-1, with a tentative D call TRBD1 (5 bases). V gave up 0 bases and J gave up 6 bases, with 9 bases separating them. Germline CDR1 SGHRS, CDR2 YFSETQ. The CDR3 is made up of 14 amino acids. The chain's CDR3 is CASSLAAGSGELFF. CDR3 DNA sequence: TGCGCCAGCAGCTTGGCTGCAGGGTCCGGGGAGCTGTTTTTT.

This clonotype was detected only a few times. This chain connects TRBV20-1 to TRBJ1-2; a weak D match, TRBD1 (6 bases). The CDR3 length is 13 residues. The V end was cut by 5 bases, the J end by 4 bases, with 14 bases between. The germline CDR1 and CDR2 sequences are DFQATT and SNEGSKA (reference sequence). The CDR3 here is CSARPTGFYGYTF. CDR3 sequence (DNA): TGCAGTGCTCGACCCACAGGGTTCTATGGCTACACCTTC.

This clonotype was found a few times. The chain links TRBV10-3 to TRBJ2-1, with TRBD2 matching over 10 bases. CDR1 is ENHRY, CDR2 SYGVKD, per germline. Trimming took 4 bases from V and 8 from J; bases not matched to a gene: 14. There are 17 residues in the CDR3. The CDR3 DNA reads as TGTGCCATCAGTGGGACTAGCGGTTCGGCTGGTGGCCATGAGCAGTTCTTC. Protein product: CAISGTSGSAGGHEQFF.

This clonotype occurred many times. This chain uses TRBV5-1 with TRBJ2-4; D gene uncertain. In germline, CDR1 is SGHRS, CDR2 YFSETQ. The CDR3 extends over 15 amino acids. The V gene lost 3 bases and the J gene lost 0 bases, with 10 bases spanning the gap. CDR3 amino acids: CASSSGAKAKNIQYF. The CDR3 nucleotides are TGCGCCAGCAGCTCCGGTGCGAAAGCCAAAAACATTCAGTACTTC. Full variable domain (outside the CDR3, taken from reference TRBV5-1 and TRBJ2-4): KAGVTQTPRYLIKTRGQQVTLSCSPISGHRSVSWYQQTPGQGLQFLFEYFSETQRNKGNFPGRFSGRQFSNSRSEMNVSTLELGDSALYLCASSSGAKAKNIQYFGAGTRLSVL.